These T cell receptor beta chains were read from a single sample in a study of blood T cells in healthy people across ages. One entry per CDR3 protein, called by TCRdb with MiXCR from the 5' RACE reads. This table has hundreds of thousands of distinct CDR3 sequences, around 45% appearing once. The material sequenced was blood. The receptors derive from a man aged 60 to 69 in good health. Each CDR3 is given with its conserved first and last residue. Each record gives: CDR3 protein, CDR3 DNA, J gene, V gene, clone size, D gene. A D gene is named only where the DNA matches it firmly. Expanded clones get a size class; other rows say once, few or many, or leave the size out.

CASSFPWTSSHNEQFF,TGTGCCAGCAGCTTTCCATGGACTAGCTCACACAATGAGCAGTTCTTC,TRBJ2-1,TRBV7-4,few,TRBD2
CASSQPDSVYGYTF,TGCGCCAGCAGCCAGCCGGATTCTGTCTATGGCTACACCTTC,TRBJ1-2,TRBV4-1,many,.
CASSRDSPYNEQFF,TGTGCCAGCAGTCGGGACTCGCCTTACAATGAGCAGTTCTTC,TRBJ2-1,TRBV12-3/TRBV12-4,.,.
CASRQGGSSPLHF,TGTGCCAGCCGCCAGGGCGGCAGTTCACCCCTCCACTTT,TRBJ1-6,TRBV2,.,.
CASSEWQGSDTQYF,TGTGCCAGCAGTGAGTGGCAGGGGTCAGATACGCAGTATTTT,TRBJ2-3,TRBV2,.,.
CASSSDGSNTEAFF,TGTGCCAGCAGTTCGGACGGATCGAACACTGAAGCTTTCTTT,TRBJ1-1,TRBV6-6,.,.
CASSPGEQRSLYEQYF,TGTGCCAGCAGCCCCGGGGAACAGAGATCCCTCTACGAGCAGTACTTC,TRBJ2-7,TRBV13,.,.
CASSQASGQSYEQYF,TGCGCCAGCAGCCAAGCATCGGGACAGAGCTACGAGCAGTACTTC,TRBJ2-7,TRBV4-1,.,TRBD1
CSASGVAGLHF,TGCAGTGCTAGCGGGGTAGCGGGTCTCCACTTT,TRBJ1-6,TRBV20-1,.,.
CSARVVGRGADLADTQYF,TGCAGTGCTAGAGTGGTGGGGCGGGGGGCCGACTTAGCAGATACGCAGTATTTT,TRBJ2-3,TRBV20-1,few,TRBD2
CSAAHDPRDSIYNEQFF,TGCAGTGCTGCCCACGACCCGAGGGACAGTATATACAATGAGCAGTTCTTC,TRBJ2-1,TRBV20-1,few,TRBD1
CASSHLTAQLDTQYF,TGTGCCAGCAGCCACCTGACCGCGCAATTGGATACGCAGTATTTT,TRBJ2-3,TRBV6-2/TRBV6-3,few,.
CASSGEVRYSNQPQHF,TGTGCCAGCAGTGGCGAGGTCAGATATAGCAATCAGCCCCAGCATTTT,TRBJ1-5,TRBV2,few,.
CASSRGQVGAVGEAFF,TGTGCCAGCAGTCGGGGACAGGTGGGAGCGGTCGGTGAAGCTTTCTTT,TRBJ1-1,TRBV6-1,.,TRBD1
CASSLAGAQSPLHF,TGTGCCAGCAGCTTAGCAGGGGCCCAATCACCCCTCCACTTT,TRBJ1-6,TRBV7-2,.,.
CASSQSPALRGRYEKLFF,TGTGCCAGCAGCCAATCCCCCGCCCTCAGGGGTCGATATGAAAAACTGTTTTTT,TRBJ1-4,TRBV16,.,.
CACTKGTSTDTQYF,TGTGCCTGTACCAAGGGCACTAGCACAGATACGCAGTATTTT,TRBJ2-3,TRBV7-9,.,.
CASSPTAYSGNTIYF,TGCGCCAGCAGCCCTACCGCGTACTCTGGAAACACCATATATTTT,TRBJ1-3,TRBV5-1,.,.
CAGGNYGYTF,TGTGCTGGGGGCAACTATGGCTACACCTTC,TRBJ1-2,TRBV30,.,.
CASSRSRASQETQYF,TGTGCCAGCAGCAGGTCCAGGGCCTCCCAAGAGACCCAGTACTTC,TRBJ2-5,TRBV2,.,.
CASSSSERSEQFF,TGCGCCAGCAGCTCTAGTGAGAGAAGTGAGCAGTTCTTC,TRBJ2-1,TRBV5-1,few,.
CATSEYAGTEIGRGQPQHF,TGTGCCACCAGTGAATACGCCGGGACAGAAATCGGCCGAGGTCAGCCCCAGCATTTT,TRBJ1-5,TRBV24-1,few,TRBD1
CASSVEGGKSNTQYF,TGTGCCAGCAGCGTAGAAGGGGGGAAGTCTAATACGCAGTATTTT,TRBJ2-3,TRBV9,.,.
CASSLSWTGLGTEQFF,TGTGCCAGCAGTTTGTCTTGGACAGGTCTGGGCACTGAGCAGTTCTTC,TRBJ2-1,TRBV28,.,TRBD1
CATRDRDNSPLHF,TGCGCCACCCGGGACAGGGATAATTCACCCCTCCACTTT,TRBJ1-6,TRBV10-2,.,TRBD1
CASRGAGQGRDTQYF,TGTGCCAGCAGAGGTGCGGGACAGGGGAGAGATACGCAGTATTTT,TRBJ2-3,TRBV28,.,TRBD1
CASSKTGRNYYGYTF,TGTGCCAGCAGTAAAACAGGCCGAAACTACTATGGCTACACCTTC,TRBJ1-2,TRBV7-2,.,.
CSAAGGGETQYF,TGCAGCGCCGCAGGGGGCGGCGAGACCCAGTACTTC,TRBJ2-5,TRBV29-1,many,TRBD1
CASSVLGATNEKLFF,TGTGCCAGCAGTGTATTGGGCGCAACTAATGAAAAACTGTTTTTT,TRBJ1-4,TRBV6-1,.,.
CASSSGLGVHSSYNEQFF,TGTGCCAGCAGCTCCGGCCTGGGGGTCCATTCCTCCTACAATGAGCAGTTCTTC,TRBJ2-1,TRBV7-2,few,.
CASSHPSTAQETQYF,TGTGCCAGCAGCCACCCTTCGACAGCACAAGAGACCCAGTACTTC,TRBJ2-5,TRBV3-1,.,.
CASSPTLPGNTEAFF,TGTGCCAGCAGCCCGACCCTTCCGGGGAACACTGAAGCTTTCTTT,TRBJ1-1,TRBV7-2,.,.
CASSLGASGGRTDTQYF,TGTGCCAGCAGCTTAGGCGCTAGCGGGGGGCGCACAGATACGCAGTATTTT,TRBJ2-3,TRBV7-9,many,TRBD2
CSATLLAGEQYF,TGCAGTGCTACCCTCCTAGCGGGTGAGCAGTACTTC,TRBJ2-7,TRBV20-1,.,TRBD2
CASSSITSTDTQYF,TGTGCCAGCAGTTCAATTACTAGCACAGATACGCAGTATTTT,TRBJ2-3,TRBV28,.,.
CASSLAQVGVGYTF,TGTGCCAGCAGCTTAGCACAGGTGGGGGTCGGCTACACCTTC,TRBJ1-2,TRBV7-2,.,.
CASSSPRGAVDIQYF,TGTGCCAGCAGTTCCCCGCGGGGGGCGGTAGACATTCAGTACTTC,TRBJ2-4,TRBV6-6,few,TRBD2
CASSARDRGHGEKLFF,TGTGCCAGCAGCGCTCGGGACAGGGGGCATGGTGAAAAACTGTTTTTT,TRBJ1-4,TRBV9,.,TRBD1
CASTLGPGTQYF,TGTGCCAGCACCTTGGGTCCGGGTACGCAGTATTTT,TRBJ2-3,TRBV12-3/TRBV12-4,.,.
CAWSRLADTQYF,TGTGCCTGGAGCCGACTTGCAGATACGCAGTATTTT,TRBJ2-3,TRBV30,few,.
CASSLYSPREVGPYEQYF,TGTGCCAGCAGCTTATACTCTCCCAGGGAGGTTGGGCCCTACGAGCAGTACTTC,TRBJ2-7,TRBV7-2,.,.
CASSPLTGPYNEQFF,TGTGCCAGCAGTCCTCTGACAGGGCCTTACAATGAGCAGTTCTTC,TRBJ2-1,TRBV6-5,few,TRBD1
CASSPRGGVYGYTF,TGTGCCAGCAGCCCGAGAGGGGGGGTATATGGCTACACCTTC,TRBJ1-2,TRBV3-1,.,.
CASSLVSETQYF,TGTGCCAGCAGCTTAGTCTCCGAGACCCAGTACTTC,TRBJ2-5,TRBV11-2,many,.
CASSRDSGEYEQYF,TGTGCCAGCAGCCGCGATAGCGGGGAATACGAACAGTACTTC,TRBJ2-7,TRBV3-1,few,TRBD2
CATSRAGTGPLGYGYTF,TGTGCCACCAGCAGAGCCGGGACAGGGCCATTGGGGTATGGCTACACCTTC,TRBJ1-2,TRBV15,.,TRBD1
CASRGLANEQYF,TGTGCCAGCAGGGGCCTAGCTAACGAGCAGTACTTC,TRBJ2-7,TRBV7-2,.,.
CASSPGWTGSSYEQYF,TGCGCCAGCAGCCCGGGTTGGACAGGGAGCTCCTACGAGCAGTACTTC,TRBJ2-7,TRBV4-3,.,TRBD1
CSARGQGLVMNTEAFF,TGCAGTGCTAGAGGACAGGGGTTGGTCATGAACACTGAAGCTTTCTTT,TRBJ1-1,TRBV20-1,few,TRBD1
CASSLGSRETQFF,TGTGCCAGCAGCTTAGGATCCCGGGAGACCCAGTTCTTC,TRBJ2-1,TRBV7-2,.,.
CASTQRNSPTEKLFF,TGTGCCAGCACCCAGAGGAACAGCCCAACTGAAAAACTGTTTTTT,TRBJ1-4,TRBV28,.,.